This T cell receptor (beta chain) was retrieved from a study of blood T cell repertoires in COVID-19. Study details: Samples came from the United States, Italy and Spain, spanning acute and convalescent COVID-19. Nucleic acid was either cDNA or gDNA, and it came from T cells, B-cell-depleted T cells, or PBMCs.

Authors' data handling: Reference gene primer amplification gave nucleated cell count estimates. TCRdb's copy holds only in-frame clones and misses some; the assay was immunoSEQ multiplex PCR. V, J and clone size derive from that table, while D and trimming were established from the DNA sequence. The table lists around 49,000 clones, 70% to 90% of them singletons. Germline assignment: CDR1 SGDLS and CDR2 YYNGEE. With 0 bases removed from V and 5 bases from J, the gap between germline ends came to 12 bases. This CDR3 is 14 amino acids long. The clonotype was recovered from a human donor in a cohort sampled during active COVID-19. The chain couples TRBV9 to TRBJ2-7; D is possibly TRBD1 (5 bases). Sequenced material: peripheral blood. CDR3 sequence (DNA): TGTGCCAGCAGCGTAGTTGCAGGGTCACACGAGCAGTACTTC. Translated, it gives CASSVVAGSHEQYF.